This T cell receptor (beta chain) was recorded in a study of T cells in Graves' hyperthyroidism and ophthalmopathy. Overall study: Prior to any treatment, at the point of initial diagnosis, peripheral blood was collected.

Regions amplified from RNA transcripts were the TCR beta CDR3 regions. A set of HTBI primers served as the primers for a first-round RT-PCR of the TCR CDR3. MiXCR, applied by TCRdb to the multiplex PCR reads, yields one record per CDR3 protein. The data show roughly 740,000 distinct CDR3 sequences, with 15% to 20% seen just once and under 9.5% held by the top ten. This clonotype has a count of ten or more. The study enrolled patients aged 18 to 65 with newly diagnosed hyperthyroidism of under 2 months' duration. Fresh 10 ml peripheral blood yielded PBMCs. V dropped 7 bases and J dropped 5 bases, with 9 bases sitting between them. CDR1 is SNHLY and CDR2 is FYNNEI in the germline V gene. The CDR3 consists of 11 residues.

The receptor was isolated from a man aged 18 to 29 with Graves' hyperthyroidism. The chain carries TRBV2 and TRBJ2-7; D remains unclear. Sequencing input: blood. The DNA of the CDR3 is TGTGCCAGCAAGAAGGCGGACGAGCAGTACTTC. It specifies CASKKADEQYF.